One and the same sample provided the 28 T cell receptor beta chains below, sequenced in a study of vaccination effects on CD4 cells after COVID-19. Before sequencing took place, the ViraFEST assay used viral peptide pools to expand antigen-specific CD4+ T cells. CD4+ T cells were isolated after approximately 10 days of culture. The person was diagnosed with PCR-confirmed SARS-CoV-2 infection between March and December 2020. Some clones are missing from TCRdb's copy, which holds only in-frame ones; the method was immunoSEQ multiplex PCR. The top ten hold roughly 34% of the sample, which has 20,000 to 25,000 clones, over 65% seen once. Their target antigens are unknown. The sequencing here drew on CD4+ T cells from PBMCs cultured with a peptide pool, taken before COVID-19 vaccination. These receptors all stem from a human donor who had a prior SARS-CoV-2 infection.

The count of this clone is one. The chain uses TRBV7-3 and TRBJ2-6, with a possible D match to TRBD1 (5 bases). Germline CDR1 SGHTA, CDR2 FQGTGA. This CDR3 comprises 13 residues. V was clipped by 9 bases and J by 2 bases, with 8 bases between them. CDR3 bases: TGTGCCAGACAGGTTACTGGGGCCAACGTCCTGACTTTC. Protein product: CARQVTGANVLTF. The complete variable domain, with remaining parts taken from reference TRBV7-3 and TRBJ2-6, reads GAGVSQTPSNKVTEKGKYVELRCDPISGHTALYWYRQSLGQGPEFLIYFQGTGAADDSGLPNDRFFAVRPEGSVSTLKIQRTERGDSAVYLCARQVTGANVLTFGAGSRLTVL.

The V gene is TRBV5-6, the J gene TRBJ2-3, with D uncertain. The CDR3 loop spans 12 amino acids. Germline assignment: CDR1 SGHDT and CDR2 YYEEEE. V lost 2 bases and J 6 bases, leaving 7 bases between the germline ends. CDR3 in DNA: TGTGCCAGCAGCTTAGACCGGGATACGCAGTATTTT. Its translation is CASSLDRDTQYF.

This clone has just a few counts. The chain recombines TRBV4-2 with TRBJ1-1, with D unresolved. The CDR3 loop spans 17 amino acids. V was pared by 7 bases and J by 2 bases, with 23 bases between. Germline V gene lookup returns CDR1 LGHNA and CDR2 YNFKEQ. CDR3 loop: CASTPKPGTLANTEAFF. The CDR3 nucleotides are TGTGCCAGCACCCCTAAACCGGGAACCCTGGCAAACACTGAAGCTTTCTTT.

The sample holds one count of this clone. J is TRBJ2-3 and V is TRBV9; 9 bases agree with TRBD2. There are 15 residues in the CDR3. The V gene end was trimmed by 4 bases and the J gene end by 4 bases; junction bases not matched to a gene: 7. Per the germline V gene, CDR1 is SGDLS and CDR2 is YYNGEE. CDR3 amino acids: CASSFSGGGSDTQYF. CDR3 nucleotide sequence: TGTGCCAGCAGCTTTAGCGGGGGAGGCTCAGATACGCAGTATTTT. The whole variable domain, filled in from reference TRBV9 and TRBJ2-3, reads DSGVTQTPKHLITATGQRVTLRCSPRSGDLSVYWYQQSLDQGLQFLIQYYNGEERAKGNILERFSAQQFPDLHSELNLSSLELGDSALYFCASSFSGGGSDTQYFGPGTRLTVL.

This clone was recorded only once. The chain is built from TRBV18 and TRBJ2-3; D is ambiguous. The CDR3 covers 13 residues. Per germline, CDR1 KGHSH and CDR2 LQKENI. Trimming stripped 6 bases from V and 0 bases from J, with 7 bases between. CDR3 sequence: CASSQSSTDTQYF. The CDR3 DNA sequence: TGTGCCAGCTCCCAAAGTAGCACAGATACGCAGTATTTT.

This sequence joins TRBV6-2 or TRBV6-3 and TRBJ1-5; 7 bases fit TRBD1. Trimming cost V 3 bases and J 2 bases; bases outside gene matches: 10. The length of the CDR3 is 17 residues. The germline V gene encodes CDR1 MNHEY and CDR2 SVGEGT. This CDR3 reads CASSYYRGTDGNQPQHF. DNA for the CDR3: TGTGCCAGCAGTTATTACAGGGGAACGGACGGCAATCAGCCCCAGCATTTT.

This clone has just one count. The CDR3 is CASSGRVGEKLFF. As DNA, the CDR3 is TGCGCCAGCAGCGGCAGGGTTGGTGAAAAACTGTTTTTT. This chain connects TRBV5-1 to TRBJ1-4, with D tentatively TRBD1 (5 bases). Per the germline V gene, CDR1 is SGHRS and CDR2 is YFSETQ. This CDR3 is built from 13 residues. V was shortened by 4 bases and J by 7 bases, with 11 bases between the two germline ends.

In this sample, this clone turned up once. V gene TRBV13 combines with J gene TRBJ2-3; 7 bases are shared with TRBD1. This CDR3 contains 15 residues. Germline V gives CDR1 PRHDT, CDR2 FYEKMQ (reference sequence). V shed 1 base, J shed 1 base, and the junction held 2 bases outside the gene matches. The CDR3 DNA sequence: TGTGCCAGCAGCTTAGAAACAGGGGGCACAGATACGCAGTATTTT. Encoded protein: CASSLETGGTDTQYF.

V is TRBV5-1 and J is TRBJ2-5, with 16 positions matching TRBD2. CDR1 and CDR2 (germline): SGHRS, YFSETQ. Losses at the gene ends were 6 bases for V and 5 bases for J; bases not matched to a gene: 10. The length of the CDR3 is 17 residues. CDR3 DNA: TGCGCCAGCAAGTCCGGGACTAGCGGGGGGGCGGTGGAGACCCAGTACTTC. It encodes CASKSGTSGGAVETQYF. Full variable domain (remainder filled in from reference TRBV5-1 and TRBJ2-5): KAGVTQTPRYLIKTRGQQVTLSCSPISGHRSVSWYQQTPGQGLQFLFEYFSETQRNKGNFPGRFSGRQFSNSRSEMNVSTLELGDSALYLCASKSGTSGGAVETQYFGPGTRLLVL.

The chain employs TRBV18 and TRBJ1-4; a weak D match, TRBD1 (6 bases). Trimming left V 6 bases short and J 3 bases short, with 14 bases between. The CDR3 is made up of 15 amino acids. Germline V gene lookup returns CDR1 KGHSH and CDR2 LQKENI. The CDR3 loop reads CASSRGGAANEKLFF. The CDR3 DNA sequence: TGTGCCAGCTCTCGTGGGGGCGCGGCTAATGAAAAACTGTTTTTT.

The chain has TRBV10-3 and TRBJ1-2, with TRBD1 identical over 7 bases. The CDR3 length is 17 residues. In germline, CDR1 is ENHRY, CDR2 SYGVKD. The trim removed 4 bases at V and 2 bases at J, leaving 13 bases unmatched. The CDR3 protein is CAISARGETGTNYGYTF. CDR3 DNA: TGTGCCATCAGTGCGAGAGGTGAGACAGGGACCAACTATGGCTACACCTTC.

J is TRBJ1-1 and V is TRBV27; the D gene is possibly TRBD1 (5 bases). The CDR3 has 17 amino acids. Germline loops: CDR1 MNHEY, CDR2 SMNVEV (reference sequence). V lost 5 bases and J lost 3, with 22 bases in between. For the CDR3, the DNA is TGTGCCAGCAGTCCTCGACCCCCAGGGATACGGGACACTGAAGCTTTCTTT. Protein: CASSPRPPGIRDTEAFF.

This sequence joins TRBV30 and TRBJ1-2; D is perhaps TRBD1 (5 bases). The V and J ends lost 4 bases and 1 base respectively, with 16 bases between them. Germline CDR1 and CDR2: GTSNPN and SVGIG (reference sequence). The CDR3 is 15 amino acids. CDR3 in amino acids: CAWIKTVTLNYGYTF. CDR3 bases: TGTGCCTGGATTAAGACAGTTACCCTTAACTATGGCTACACCTTC.

This clone has just a few counts. The V gene is TRBV7-9, the J gene TRBJ1-1; D is unclear. Germline values: CDR1 SEHNR, CDR2 FQNEAQ (reference sequence). Deletions cut 2 bases from V and 1 base from J, with 8 bases between. The CDR3 extends over 14 amino acids. The CDR3 DNA follows: TGTGCCAGCAGCTTATTTGGCGAGAACACTGAAGCTTTCTTT. Its translation is CASSLFGENTEAFF.

The chain combines TRBV7-9 with TRBJ2-3, with a possible D match to TRBD1 (6 bases). The germline V gene encodes CDR1 SEHNR and CDR2 FQNEAQ (reference sequence). V was trimmed by 5 bases and J by 1 base, leaving 16 bases between them. The CDR3 spans 16 residues. In DNA, the CDR3 is TGTGCCAGCAGCCGAAATCCAGGGGATGGCACAGATACGCAGTATTTT. This translates into CASSRNPGDGTDTQYF.

The chain recombines TRBV27 with TRBJ2-1; 7 nucleotides match TRBD1. CDR1 MNHEY and CDR2 SMNVEV come from the germline V gene (reference sequence). The CDR3 length is 15 residues. The V gene end was trimmed by 2 bases and the J gene end by 2 bases; junction bases not matched to a gene: 3. Written as DNA, the CDR3 is TGTGCCAGCAGTTTAGACAGGGATGCCTACAATGAGCAGTTCTTC. Translated: CASSLDRDAYNEQFF.

The V gene is TRBV12-5, the J gene TRBJ2-7, with D maybe TRBD1 (6 bases). In germline, CDR1 is LGHNT, CDR2 FRNRAP. The CDR3 totals 14 residues. Between the trimmed V and J ends, which lost 7 bases and 3 bases, there was a span of 16 bases. CDR3 nucleotide sequence: TGTGCTAGTGCCACCGATGGGGGCGGCTACGAGCAGTACTTC. The encoded protein is CASATDGGGYEQYF.

This clone came up a few times. The V call is TRBV2, the J call TRBJ2-7; D is unclear. Per the germline V gene, CDR1 is SNHLY and CDR2 is FYNNEI. Trimming took 4 bases from V and 2 from J, leaving 9 bases between them. This CDR3 contains 13 residues. CDR3 in amino acids: CASSVLRTYEQYF. CDR3 coding DNA: TGTGCCAGCAGTGTTTTGAGAACCTACGAGCAGTACTTC. The full variable domain, in which reference TRBV2 and TRBJ2-7 provide the parts outside the CDR3, is EPEVTQTPSHQVTQMGQEVILRCVPISNHLYFYWYRQILGQKVEFLVSFYNNEISEKSEIFDDQFSVERPDGSNFTLKIRSTKLEDSAMYFCASSVLRTYEQYFGPGTRLTVT.

The chain combines TRBV9 with TRBJ2-5, with D perhaps matching TRBD1 (6 bases). Trimming pared 5 bases from V and 4 bases from J, leaving 15 bases between. CDR1 and CDR2 from the germline V gene are SGDLS and YYNGEE. The CDR3 consists of 14 residues. CDR3 DNA: TGTGCCAGCAGTACGACAGGTTTGGGAGAGACCCAGTACTTC. Translated, it gives CASSTTGLGETQYF.

The chain is built from TRBV19 and TRBJ2-7, with D possibly being TRBD1 or TRBD2 (5 bases each). CDR1 is LNHDA and CDR2 is SQIVND in the germline V gene (reference sequence). This CDR3 contains 14 residues. Trimming shortened V by 5 bases and J by 7 bases, and 18 bases separated the two germline ends. CDR3 sequence (DNA): TGTGCCAGTAGTCTCGGGACCCCTCCACGTGAGCAGTACTTC. It is translated as CASSLGTPPREQYF.

CDR3 bases: TGCGCCAGCAGCTCCCCTAGCGGGGGTGAGACCCAGTACTTC. This translates into CASSSPSGGETQYF. The rearrangement joins TRBV5-1 to TRBJ2-5; TRBD2 matches at 10 bases. Germline V gene data show CDR1 as SGHRS and CDR2 as YFSETQ. The CDR3 is 14 amino acids. V lost 3 bases and J lost 5; bases outside the gene matches: 4.

The J gene is TRBJ2-3, the V gene TRBV2, with 11 bases identical to TRBD2. The germline gives CDR1 SNHLY, CDR2 FYNNEI. The CDR3 runs to 18 residues. Trimming cost V 8 bases and J 1 base; bases outside gene matches: 14. The CDR3 sequence is CASRRGIAGGPGTDTQYF. In DNA, the CDR3 is TGTGCCAGCCGAAGGGGGATAGCGGGGGGGCCGGGCACAGATACGCAGTATTTT.

This chain joins TRBV9 and TRBJ1-3; D is possibly TRBD1 (6 bases). There are 19 residues in the CDR3. V was trimmed by 0 bases and J by 0 bases, leaving 19 bases between them. Germline values: CDR1 SGDLS, CDR2 YYNGEE. CDR3 in amino acids: CASSVGGVGRGPSGNTIYF. CDR3 nucleotides: TGTGCCAGCAGCGTAGGTGGGGTCGGCAGGGGCCCCTCTGGAAACACCATATATTTT.

The chain has TRBV2 and TRBJ2-1, with D unresolved. Germline V gene sequence: CDR1 SNHLY, CDR2 FYNNEI. The CDR3 has 12 residues. The V and J ends lost 3 bases and 10 bases respectively, with 10 bases between them. The CDR3 is CASSDYSMEQFF. CDR3 sequence (DNA): TGTGCCAGCAGTGACTACTCAATGGAGCAGTTCTTC.

This rearrangement joins TRBV20-1 to TRBJ1-2; no definite D call. The CDR3 extends over 11 amino acids. The germline V gene encodes CDR1 DFQATT and CDR2 SNEGSKA (reference sequence). V was cut by 5 bases and J by 4 bases, with 8 bases left in between. Written as DNA, the CDR3 is TGCAGTGCTTGGACCCGCTATGGCTACACCTTC. Protein product: CSAWTRYGYTF.

The chain couples TRBV7-9 to TRBJ1-2; D possibly corresponds to TRBD1 (6 bases). With 4 bases removed from V and 2 bases from J, the gap between germline ends came to 11 bases. The CDR3 extends over 14 amino acids. CDR1 is SEHNR and CDR2 is FQNEAQ in the germline V gene (reference sequence). DNA of the CDR3: TGTGCCAGCAGCTCAAGAGGGGGGAACTATGGCTACACCTTC. Residues: CASSSRGGNYGYTF.

This rearrangement joins TRBV5-4 to TRBJ1-6; D is unclear. With 1 base removed from V and 9 bases from J, the gap between germline ends came to 8 bases. Germline CDR1 is SGHNT and CDR2 is YYREEE (reference sequence). CDR3 size: 13 residues. The chain's CDR3 is CASSLMAGSPLHF. The CDR3 DNA reads TGTGCCAGCAGCTTGATGGCGGGTTCACCCCTCCACTTT.

The CDR3 loop reads CASSRRTSGSGETQYF. The CDR3 DNA reads as TGTGCCAGCAGCCGCAGGACTAGCGGGAGCGGTGAGACCCAGTACTTC. This chain joins TRBV11-1 and TRBJ2-5; 13 bases map to TRBD2. CDR3 length: 16 residues. J was trimmed by 5 bases and V by 5 bases; bases with no gene match: 8. In germline, CDR1 is SGHAT, CDR2 FQDESV (reference sequence).